This section outlines one T cell receptor (beta chain) sequence together with its context. The data stem from a study of blood T cell repertoires in COVID-19. Produced via immunoSEQ multiplex PCR; TCRdb's table is partial and in-frame only. The sample contains fewer than 400,000 clones, 85% of which appear only once. The source is a woman between 18 and 29 years old with acute or convalescent COVID-19. What was sequenced was peripheral blood.

CDR3 amino acids: CASSLYWASGSYEQYF. Here the CDR3 DNA reads TGTGCCAGCAGTTTGTATTGGGCTAGCGGTTCCTACGAGCAGTACTTC. V usage is TRBV28 and J usage is TRBJ2-7, with 7 bases matching TRBD2. Trimming took 3 bases from V and 1 from J; bases not matched to a gene: 9. Germline values: CDR1 MDHEN, CDR2 SYDVKM. The CDR3 sequence is 16 residues long.